This T cell receptor (beta chain) was identified during a study of post-analysis software for immune sequencing data. The authors incorporated unique molecular identifiers into the TCR beta cDNA libraries. TCRdb ran MiXCR on the PCR reads and lists one entry per CDR3 protein. The table lists approximately 660,000 distinct CDR3 sequences, over 45% of them singletons. Study findings and constraints: Elevated frequency relative to controls characterized four to six TRBV segments in patients, TRBV5-6, TRBV5-1 and TRBV20-1 among them.

Germline values: CDR1 DFQATT, CDR2 SNEGSKA (reference sequence). The CDR3 runs to 17 residues. V dropped 2 bases and J dropped 8; count of bases not matched to a gene: 16. Points on this clonotype: Its antigen is not known.

The chain combines TRBV20-1 with TRBJ2-1; 9 positions agree with TRBD1. Sequencing was carried out using blood. This clonotype was obtained from a girl aged 2 to 10 with multiple sclerosis. The CDR3 reads CSARPDRGGITNDEQFF. Written as DNA, the CDR3 is TGCAGTGCTAGACCGGACAGGGGAGGGATTACGAACGATGAGCAGTTCTTC.